This passage covers 17 T cell receptor beta chains from one sample sequenced in a study of T cells in women clearing cervical HPV infection. Measured with immunoSEQ multiplex PCR; TCRdb has only the in-frame clones, and not every one. Its clone listing holds some 20,000 clones. Input material: blood buffy coat. The receptors here all came from a woman aged 18-70 years with a cervical HPV16 infection that either progressed to CIN3+ or cleared (not recorded which).

As regards this clone: Read coverage stops 3 residues before the CDR3 terminus; the germline J gene supplies the remainder. The chain is built from TRBV13 and TRBJ1-2, with D perhaps TRBD1 (6 bases). Trimming stripped 8 bases from V and 1 base from J, with 14 bases between. Germline CDR1 PRHDT, CDR2 FYEKMQ (reference sequence). The CDR3 has 14 residues. CDR3 DNA (partial): TGTGCCAGCGAACAGGGAAGGGATAACTATGGC. Its protein product is CASEQGRDNYG. The CDR3 in full is CASEQGRDNYGYTF.

Notes on this clone: The read terminates 3 residues before the CDR3 end, so the remaining end is supplied by the germline J gene. The genes are TRBV29-1 and TRBJ1-1, with 11 nucleotides matching TRBD1. Per germline, CDR1 SQVTM and CDR2 ANQGSEA. CDR3 length: 17 amino acids. J was trimmed by 3 bases and V by 4 bases; bases with no gene match: 13. Incomplete CDR3 DNA: TGCAGCGTTGGTCGTGGACAGGGGGCTTCGGGATACACTGAA. It yields the protein CSVGRGQGASGYTE. The whole CDR3 is CSVGRGQGASGYTEAFF. Combining the CDR3 with reference TRBV29-1 and TRBJ1-1 gives the whole variable domain SAVISQKPSRDICQRGTSLTIQCQVDSQVTMMFWYRQQPGQSLTLIATANQGSEATYESGFVIDKFPISRPNLTFSTLTVSNMSPEDSSIYLCSVGRGQGASGYTEAFFGQGTRLTVV.

Of note for this clone: With the read ending 3 residues before the CDR3 end, the germline J gene is used to fill in that end. The chain is built from TRBV20-1 and TRBJ1-1, with D tentatively TRBD1 (6 bases). The CDR3 contains 13 residues. The germline gives CDR1 DFQATT, CDR2 SNEGSKA (reference sequence). The part of the CDR3 DNA that was read is TGCAGTGCTAGTCTAGGACAGAACCTAGAA. This sequence encodes CSASLGQNLE. The whole CDR3 reads CSASLGQNLEAFF.

A remark on this clone: From the germline J gene comes the end of the CDR3, since the read stops 3 residues before it. The chain joins TRBV20-1 to TRBJ2-3; perhaps TRBD1 as D (6 bases). Germline CDR1 is DFQATT and CDR2 is SNEGSKA (reference sequence). The V and J ends lost 4 bases and 2 bases respectively, with 16 bases between them. CDR3 length: 15 amino acids. The chain's CDR3 is CSANPSGQLTDTQYF. The DNA read from the CDR3 is TGCAGTGCTAACCCTTCCGGACAGCTCACAGATACG.

Note on this clone: From the germline J gene comes the end of the CDR3, since the read stops 3 residues before it. The rearrangement links TRBV20-1 to TRBJ2-1, with D tentatively TRBD2 (6 bases). V dropped 0 bases and J dropped 0 bases, with 12 bases sitting between them. Germline V gene sequence: CDR1 DFQATT, CDR2 SNEGSKA (reference sequence). The length of the CDR3 is 16 residues. CDR3 sequence reads: CSARDLEGSSYNEQFF. CDR3 DNA (partial): TGCAGTGCTAGAGATTTGGAGGGGAGCTCCTACAATGAG.

Points on this clone: The CDR3 end is not reached by the read, which stops 3 residues before it; the germline J gene fills it in. This chain joins TRBV20-1 and TRBJ2-1; D possibly corresponds to TRBD2 (6 bases). The CDR3 has 12 residues. The germline V and J ends were trimmed by 5 bases and 4 bases, with 9 bases remaining between them. CDR1 and CDR2 from the germline V gene are DFQATT and SNEGSKA (reference sequence). The CDR3 sequence: CSAGGVYNEQFF. The covered CDR3 bases are TGCAGTGCTGGCGGGGTGTACAATGAG.

Comments on this clone: With the read ending 3 residues before the CDR3 end, the germline J gene is used to fill in that end. This chain uses TRBV4-2 with TRBJ2-5; tentatively, D is TRBD2 (5 bases). V was pared by 4 bases and J by 3 bases, with 15 bases between. CDR3 size: 15 residues. Per germline, CDR1 LGHNA and CDR2 YNFKEQ. The sequenced part of the CDR3 DNA is TGTGCCAGCAGCCTTTCTAGCTCCCTAGAAGAGACC. It specifies CASSLSSSLEET. The whole CDR3 region reads CASSLSSSLEETQYF.

Regarding this clone: The DNA ends 3 residues before the CDR3 does, and the rest of the CDR3 is filled in from the germline J gene. The rearrangement uses TRBV28 and TRBJ2-3, with 7 nucleotides matching TRBD2. This CDR3 has 14 amino acids. Germline V lookup: CDR1 MDHEN, CDR2 SYDVKM. J lost 3 bases, V lost 3 bases, and 3 bases had no gene match. The covered CDR3 bases are TGTGCCAGCAGTTTCCTTAGCGGGACAGATACG. Translating it yields CASSFLSGTDT. The complete CDR3 protein is CASSFLSGTDTQYF.

Notes on this clone: The CDR3 end is not reached by the read, which stops 3 residues before it; the germline J gene fills it in. This chain links TRBV2 with TRBJ1-5; D is unclear. V lost 0 bases and J 5 bases, leaving 17 bases between the germline ends. Germline CDR1 reads SNHLY; CDR2 reads FYNNEI. The CDR3 runs to 17 residues. The CDR3 bases that were read are TGTGCCAGCAGTGAAGCGCTTGAGGCGGACTGGGATCAGCCC. Its translation: CASSEALEADWDQP. The entire CDR3 sequence reads CASSEALEADWDQPQHF. Looking up the rest from reference TRBV2 and TRBJ1-5 gives the full variable domain: EPEVTQTPSHQVTQMGQEVILRCVPISNHLYFYWYRQILGQKVEFLVSFYNNEISEKSEIFDDQFSVERPDGSNFTLKIRSTKLEDSAMYFCASSEALEADWDQPQHFGDGTRLSIL.

The CDR3: CASSLEKRSTDTQYF. The part of the CDR3 DNA that was read is TGTGCCAGCAGCTTAGAAAAGCGGAGCACAGATACG. The V call is TRBV11-2, the J call TRBJ2-3, with D perhaps matching TRBD2 (5 bases). With the read ending 3 residues before the CDR3 end, the germline J gene is used to fill in that end. CDR3 length equals 15 residues. With 0 bases removed from V and 0 bases from J, the gap between germline ends came to 7 bases. Germline assignment: CDR1 SGHAT and CDR2 FQNNGV.

On this clone itself: The read is 3 residues too short to cover the CDR3 end, so that end is filled in from the germline J gene. The V call is TRBV10-3, the J call TRBJ2-7; no clear D gene. Germline lookup yields CDR1 ENHRY and CDR2 SYGVKD. Deletions cut 9 bases from V and 1 base from J, with 16 bases between. The CDR3 covers 14 residues. CDR3 DNA (partial): TGTGCCATAAGATCGGGTCGAAATTCCTACGAG. It translates to CAIRSGRNSYE. The full CDR3 sequence reads CAIRSGRNSYEQYF.

Details on this clone: The read ends 3 residues shy of where the CDR3 ends; the end is completed using the germline J gene. The chain is built from TRBV30 and TRBJ1-3; D possibly corresponds to TRBD1 (5 bases). The CDR3 extends over 13 amino acids. Looked up from germline, CDR1 is GTSNPN and CDR2 is SVGIG (reference sequence). V lost 2 bases and J lost 4, with 9 bases in between. CDR3 sequence reads: CAWSRGAGNTIYF. The DNA read from the CDR3 is TGTGCCTGGAGTAGAGGGGCCGGAAACACC.

Measured by frequency, this clone is medium-sized (0.01 to 0.1%). From the germline J gene comes the end of the CDR3, since the read stops 3 residues before it. V and J are TRBV2 and TRBJ2-7; no definite D call. The germline V gene encodes CDR1 SNHLY and CDR2 FYNNEI. Deletions cut 7 bases from V and 2 bases from J, with 12 bases between. CDR3 length equals 13 residues. The covered CDR3 bases are TGTGCCAGCAACCTAAGACAAACCTACGAG. As protein: CASNLRQTYE. The whole CDR3 sequence reads CASNLRQTYEQYF.

Details on this clone: The CDR3 is cut off 3 residues early in the read; its end comes from the germline J gene. V gene TRBV19 combines with J gene TRBJ2-3; no definite D call. V shed 2 bases and J shed 6 bases, with 9 bases lying between them. This CDR3 is built from 13 residues. Germline V gene data show CDR1 as LNHDA and CDR2 as SQIVND (reference sequence). The CDR3 spells CASSIMTGDTQYF. The DNA read from the CDR3 is TGTGCCAGTAGTATAATGACCGGGGATACG.

To note about this clone: The read ends 3 residues early relative to the CDR3; the germline J gene fills the gap. The chain employs TRBV2 and TRBJ2-4, with TRBD2 as a possible D gene (8 bases). In germline, CDR1 is SNHLY, CDR2 FYNNEI. The CDR3 consists of 15 residues. The sequenced CDR3 bases are TGTGCCAGCATCTTGGACAGGACTAGCAATCAGCCT. This gives the protein CASILDRTSNQP. The whole CDR3 protein reads CASILDRTSNQPQYF.

Remarks on this clone: Read coverage stops 3 residues before the CDR3 terminus; the germline J gene supplies the remainder. V is TRBV4-1 and J is TRBJ1-4; possibly TRBD1 for D (6 bases). In germline, CDR1 is MGHRA, CDR2 YSYEKL. CDR3 length: 15 amino acids. Trimming took 4 bases from V and 6 from J, leaving 15 bases between them. CDR3 region: CASSPTGTLDEKLFF. The sequenced CDR3 bases are TGCGCCAGCAGCCCTACCGGGACATTGGATGAAAAA.

Of note for this clone: The CDR3 end falls 3 residues outside the read, so it is completed with the germline J gene. The chain is built from TRBV20-1 and TRBJ1-6; TRBD1 matches at 7 bases. This CDR3 is built from 13 residues. Unmatched junction bases numbered 5, after V lost 5 bases and J lost 7 bases. CDR1 and CDR2 from the germline V gene are DFQATT and SNEGSKA (reference sequence). This chain's CDR3 is CSASGGLNSPLHF. CDR3 DNA (partial): TGCAGTGCTTCAGGGGGATTAAATTCACCC.